Shown below are 27 T cell receptor beta chains from a single sample sequenced in a study of blood T cell repertoires in COVID-19. Sequenced by immunoSEQ multiplex PCR; TCRdb stores in-frame clones only, minus some. The sample includes 110,000 or so clones, 81% of them seen just once. The sequenced material came from peripheral blood. These receptor sequences come from a man in his fifties or sixties with acute or convalescent COVID-19.

The table lists this clone with many counts. The chain has TRBV6-5 and TRBJ1-2; a possible D gene is TRBD1 (6 bases). V was clipped by 0 bases and J by 6 bases, with 8 bases between them. The V gene's germline CDR1 is MNHEY and CDR2 SVGAGI. CDR3 length: 13 residues. The chain's CDR3 is CASSYSWGHGYTF. CDR3 in DNA: TGTGCCAGCAGTTACTCGTGGGGGCATGGCTACACCTTC.

This clone was observed a single time. The chain has TRBV24-1 and TRBJ2-2; D gene ambiguous. This CDR3 is 13 amino acids long. The germline V gene has CDR1 KGHDR and CDR2 SFDVKD. The V end was cut by 10 bases, the J end by 0 bases, with 8 bases between. The CDR3 nucleotides are TGTGCCACTCGATCAGCGAACACCGGGGAGCTGTTTTTT. Translated, it gives CATRSANTGELFF.

This clone has only one observation. V and J are TRBV5-6 and TRBJ1-2; tentatively, D is TRBD1 (5 bases). The length of the CDR3 is 11 residues. V lost 4 bases and J lost 11, with 12 bases in between. Germline values: CDR1 SGHDT, CDR2 YYEEEE. The CDR3 DNA reads as TGTGCCAGCAGCGGAGTCGGGGGATACACCTTC. It specifies CASSGVGGYTF.

The rearrangement links TRBV29-1 to TRBJ2-2, with 9 bases fitting TRBD1. The length of the CDR3 is 14 residues. Germline CDR1 SQVTM, CDR2 ANQGSEA. With 7 bases clipped from V and 1 base from J, the junction kept 4 bases outside the gene matches. The CDR3 DNA is TGCAGCGCCCCGGGACAGGGGAACACCGGGGAGCTGTTTTTT. Protein product: CSAPGQGNTGELFF.

The CDR3 DNA follows: TGTGCCAGCAGCGCCCTGGACAGGGGGGCCTATAATTCACCCCTCCACTTT. Protein: CASSALDRGAYNSPLHF. The rearrangement uses TRBV7-8 and TRBJ1-6; 10 positions match TRBD1. The CDR3 sequence is 17 residues long. From germline, CDR1 is SGHVS and CDR2 FQNEAQ. V lost 5 bases to trimming and J lost 2 bases; unmatched junction nucleotides: 6.

The rearrangement uses TRBV18 and TRBJ1-1; 9 bases align to TRBD1. The V gene's germline CDR1 is KGHSH and CDR2 LQKENI. With 6 bases clipped from V and 4 bases from J, the junction kept 6 bases outside the gene matches. The CDR3 is 14 amino acids. CDR3 in amino acids: CASSYGTGFTEAFF. CDR3 coding DNA: TGTGCCAGCTCCTATGGGACAGGGTTCACTGAAGCTTTCTTT.

This sequence joins TRBV6-6 and TRBJ2-2; 8 bases are shared with TRBD1. The V gene's germline CDR1 is MNHNY and CDR2 SVGAGI (reference sequence). V shed 7 bases, J shed 1 base, and the junction held 8 bases outside the gene matches. The CDR3 has 16 amino acids. Written as DNA, the CDR3 is TGTGCCAGCACCCCAGCCGGGACAGGGAACACCGGGGAGCTGTTTTTT. As protein: CASTPAGTGNTGELFF.

This clone was detected once. V usage is TRBV30 and J usage is TRBJ1-6; TRBD1 agrees at 8 bases. The CDR3 runs 13 residues. Germline CDR1 is GTSNPN and CDR2 is SVGIG (reference sequence). With V trimmed by 4 bases and J by 7 bases, 3 bases remained unmatched. The DNA of the CDR3 is TGTGCCTGGAAGGACAGGGTAAATTCACCCCTCCACTTT. Translated: CAWKDRVNSPLHF.

The chain combines TRBV9 with TRBJ1-1, with D possibly matching TRBD1 (5 bases). Germline assignment: CDR1 SGDLS and CDR2 YYNGEE. V shed 7 bases and J shed 1 base, with 20 bases lying between them. This CDR3 is 16 amino acids long. CDR3 DNA: TGTGCCAGCGGAAAATTTACCGGGACTACGAACACTGAAGCTTTCTTT. Translation: CASGKFTGTTNTEAFF. Together with reference TRBV9 and TRBJ1-1, the CDR3 gives the full variable domain: DSGVTQTPKHLITATGQRVTLRCSPRSGDLSVYWYQQSLDQGLQFLIQYYNGEERAKGNILERFSAQQFPDLHSELNLSSLELGDSALYFCASGKFTGTTNTEAFFGQGTRLTVV.

The CDR3 spells CASSLDISGNTIYF. The CDR3 DNA reads as TGTGCCAGCAGTTTGGACATCTCTGGAAACACCATATATTTT. The genes are TRBV2 and TRBJ1-3; weak D call: TRBD1 (5 bases). The CDR3 covers 14 residues. The V end was cut by 5 bases, the J end by 0 bases, with 8 bases between. Germline V CDR1 and CDR2: SNHLY, FYNNEI.

This rearrangement joins TRBV19 to TRBJ2-3, with D maybe TRBD2 (5 bases). V was pared by 6 bases and J by 1 base, with 14 bases between. Germline V gene sequence: CDR1 LNHDA, CDR2 SQIVND (reference sequence). There are 15 residues in the CDR3. DNA of the CDR3: TGTGCCAGTAGCCCCGGGGTTAGGGGCACAGATACGCAGTATTTT. It specifies CASSPGVRGTDTQYF.

This rearrangement joins TRBV28 to TRBJ2-3, with 7 nucleotides matching TRBD2. The CDR3 totals 19 residues. Germline V gene sequence: CDR1 MDHEN, CDR2 SYDVKM. With 5 bases clipped from V and 4 bases from J, the junction kept 21 bases outside the gene matches. The DNA for the CDR3 is TGTGCCAGCAGTCTCGTATACCTTAGCGGGTCCCCCGGGGCAGATACGCAGTATTTT. Encoded protein: CASSLVYLSGSPGADTQYF.

The CDR3 DNA sequence: TGTGCCAGCAGTTGGCAGGGACAGGGAAGCTCCTATAATTCACCCCTCCACTTT. Amino acid sequence: CASSWQGQGSSYNSPLHF. The chain joins TRBV27 to TRBJ1-6; TRBD1 matches 9 bases. Germline loops: CDR1 MNHEY, CDR2 SMNVEV (reference sequence). V trimming: 4 bases; J trimming: 0 bases; junction bases outside the gene matches: 7. The CDR3 length is 18 residues.

This clone was counted only a few times. The gene calls are TRBV19 and TRBJ2-1; TRBD2 matches 8 bases. Trimming took 6 bases from V and 0 from J; bases not matched to a gene: 16. This CDR3 is 19 amino acids long. Germline V CDR1 and CDR2: LNHDA, SQIVND (reference sequence). CDR3 DNA sequence: TGTGCCAGTAGAATGAGGGAGATAGCGGGGCCAAGCTCCTACAATGAGCAGTTCTTC. Amino acids: CASRMREIAGPSSYNEQFF.

The V call is TRBV19, the J call TRBJ2-3; 11 nucleotides line up with TRBD1. With V trimmed by 6 bases and J by 5 bases, 4 bases remained unmatched. This CDR3 contains 14 residues. The germline V gene encodes CDR1 LNHDA and CDR2 SQIVND (reference sequence). The CDR3 DNA follows: TGTGCCAGTAGGGACAGGGGGCCGGGAGATACGCAGTATTTT. Amino acid sequence: CASRDRGPGDTQYF.

The V and J genes are TRBV3-1 (or the pseudogene TRBV3-2) and TRBJ1-1; D gene unclear. Germline V gives CDR1 LGHDT, CDR2 YNNKEL (reference sequence). Trimming removed 1 base from V and 11 bases from J, with 8 bases in between. This CDR3 is built from 11 residues. CDR3 nucleotide sequence: TGTGCCAGCAGCCAAGCGGGGTGGGCTTTCTTT. Translation gives CASSQAGWAFF.

The chain recombines TRBV6-1 with TRBJ1-1; weak D call: TRBD1 (6 bases). Germline CDR1 reads MNHNS; CDR2 reads SASEGT. The CDR3 covers 13 residues. Trimming cost V 3 bases and J 3 bases, with 8 bases left between them. The CDR3 DNA reads as TGTGCCAGCAGTGAGGGGGCGCACACTGAAGCTTTCTTT. Translated, it gives CASSEGAHTEAFF.

Only one count was recorded for this clone. J is TRBJ2-2 and V is TRBV29-1; 8 positions agree with TRBD1. The germline V gene has CDR1 SQVTM and CDR2 ANQGSEA. The CDR3 spans 15 residues. The V segment lost 5 bases and the J segment 1 base; nucleotides outside the gene matches: 6. This CDR3 reads CSVRAGGLNTGELFF. CDR3 DNA: TGCAGCGTTAGGGCAGGGGGCCTGAACACCGGGGAGCTGTTTTTT.

The gene calls are TRBV3-1 (or the pseudogene TRBV3-2) and TRBJ2-3; D perhaps matches TRBD1 (6 bases). The CDR3 extends over 12 amino acids. Germline assignment: CDR1 LGHDT and CDR2 YNNKEL (reference sequence). V was shortened by 6 bases and J by 3 bases, with 7 bases between the two germline ends. Here the CDR3 DNA reads TGTGCCAGCAGAGGGACAACAGATACGCAGTATTTT. Translating it yields CASRGTTDTQYF.

This clone occurred once. This rearrangement joins TRBV5-1 to TRBJ2-3; 8 positions match TRBD2. With V trimmed by 4 bases and J by 3 bases, 10 bases remained unmatched. This CDR3 has 16 amino acids. The germline CDR1 and CDR2 sequences are SGHRS and YFSETQ. The CDR3 DNA reads as TGCGCCAGCAGCCTGGGACTAGAGTCGCCGACAGATACGCAGTATTTT. As protein: CASSLGLESPTDTQYF.

The chain links TRBV6-5 to TRBJ1-3; D is perhaps TRBD1 (5 bases). The CDR3 has 14 residues. V was trimmed by 4 bases and J by 0 bases, leaving 7 bases between them. From germline, CDR1 is MNHEY and CDR2 SVGAGI. CDR3 in amino acids: CASSSGPSGNTIYF. CDR3 bases: TGTGCCAGCAGTTCAGGGCCCTCTGGAAACACCATATATTTT.

The rearrangement joins TRBV5-6 to TRBJ2-1; 14 nucleotides line up with TRBD2. The CDR3 spans 15 residues. CDR1 SGHDT and CDR2 YYEEEE come from the germline V gene. Germline trimming cut 5 bases from V and 7 bases from J; bases unmatched to any gene: 5. The CDR3 bases are TGTGCCAGCAGGCGACTAGCGGGGGGGCGGAATGAGCAGTTCTTC. Translation gives CASRRLAGGRNEQFF.

The chain carries TRBV30 and TRBJ1-1, with D unresolved. The CDR3 is made up of 15 amino acids. V lost 4 bases, J lost 3 bases, and 18 bases lay in between. The germline CDR1 and CDR2 sequences are GTSNPN and SVGIG (reference sequence). As DNA, the CDR3 is TGTGCCTGGACTGTACTAGGGAAGGAGGACACTGAAGCTTTCTTT. Amino acids: CAWTVLGKEDTEAFF. Full variable domain (outside the CDR3, taken from reference TRBV30 and TRBJ1-1): SQTIHQWPATLVQPVGSPLSLECTVEGTSNPNLYWYRQAAGRGLQLLFYSVGIGQISSEVPQNLSASRPQDRQFILSSKKLLLSDSGFYLCAWTVLGKEDTEAFFGQGTRLTVV.

CDR3 in DNA: TGCGCCAGCAGTGCTAGTTCGAACACCGGGGAGCTGTTTTTT. Protein: CASSASSNTGELFF. The chain joins TRBV10-1 to TRBJ2-2; no clear D gene. There are 14 residues in the CDR3. Germline CDR1 WNHNN, CDR2 SYGVQD (reference sequence). With 4 bases removed from V and 0 bases from J, the gap between germline ends came to 6 bases.

This clone turned up a few times. This chain joins TRBV10-3 and TRBJ2-4, with D possibly being TRBD1 (6 bases). The length of the CDR3 is 13 residues. Germline CDR1 is ENHRY and CDR2 is SYGVKD. V shed 2 bases and J shed 10 bases, with 12 bases lying between them. CDR3 protein: CAISEPTGTIQYF. Written as DNA, the CDR3 is TGTGCCATCAGTGAGCCGACAGGAACGATTCAGTACTTC.

V is TRBV7-6 and J is TRBJ2-7; D gene unclear. Per germline, CDR1 SGHVS and CDR2 FNYEAQ. V was cut by 5 bases and J by 0 bases, with 8 bases left in between. This CDR3 contains 13 residues. CDR3 loop: CASSAGSSYEQYF. The DNA for the CDR3 is TGTGCCAGCAGCGCCGGGTCCTCCTACGAGCAGTACTTC. Using reference TRBV7-6 and TRBJ2-7 for the parts outside the CDR3, the full variable domain is GAGVSQSPRYKVTKRGQDVALRCDPISGHVSLYWYRQALGQGPEFLTYFNYEAQQDKSGLPNDRFSAERPEGSISTLTIQRTEQRDSAMYRCASSAGSSYEQYFGPGTRLTVT.

This chain joins TRBV5-1 and TRBJ1-1; D possibly corresponds to TRBD1 (6 bases). The CDR3 has 14 amino acids. The V end was cut by 2 bases, the J end by 4 bases, with 12 bases between. Germline loops: CDR1 SGHRS, CDR2 YFSETQ. CDR3 sequence (DNA): TGCGCCAGCAGCTTAACAGGGTCGGGCACTGAAGCTTTCTTT. Protein sequence: CASSLTGSGTEAFF.